Listed below are T cell receptor beta chains from one sample, sequenced in a study of cytomegalovirus exposure and HLA in healthy donors. The repertoire was sequenced with immunoSEQ multiplex PCR; TCRdb's copy has only in-frame clones and lacks some. Among under 150,000 clones listed, about 84% were seen once. Sequencing was performed on PBMCs. The receptor set was obtained from a boy aged 5-17 years in good health and CMV-seronegative. The CDR3 runs from the conserved cysteine through the conserved F or W. A D gene is named only where the DNA matches it firmly. Not every row has a clone size; where given, it reads once, few, many or a size class.

V	D	J	size	CDR3	DNA
TRBV7-9	.	TRBJ1-4	few	CASSLQGEKLFF	TGTGCCAGCAGCTTACAGGGTGAAAAACTGTTTTTT
TRBV6-5	.	TRBJ2-7	.	CASSYTAAYEQYF	TGTGCCAGCAGTTATACAGCGGCCTACGAGCAGTACTTC
TRBV5-1	.	TRBJ2-3	.	CASRGEIFDFGQYF	TGCGCCAGCCGGGGTGAAATCTTCGATTTTGGGCAGTATTTT
TRBV5-6	TRBD2	TRBJ2-7	.	CASSSLAGGPNEQYF	TGTGCCAGCAGCTCACTAGCGGGAGGGCCCAACGAGCAGTACTTC
TRBV25-1	.	TRBJ2-7	.	CASSERTASAYEQYF	TGTGCCAGCAGTGAAAGGACAGCCTCTGCGTACGAGCAGTACTTC
TRBV7-6	.	TRBJ1-3	once	CASSPAGSSGNTIYF	TGTGCCAGCAGTCCCGCGGGGAGTTCTGGAAACACCATATATTTT
TRBV30	TRBD2	TRBJ2-1	once	CAWSVKTSGIGEQFF	TGTGCCTGGAGTGTAAAGACTAGCGGGATTGGGGAGCAGTTCTTC
TRBV27	.	TRBJ2-5	.	CASKGWTASQETQYF	TGTGCCAGCAAGGGATGGACAGCCTCTCAAGAGACCCAGTACTTC
TRBV5-1	TRBD1	TRBJ1-2	few	CASSIAGTGTYGYTF	TGCGCCAGCAGCATCGCCGGGACAGGGACCTATGGCTACACCTTC
TRBV6-5	.	TRBJ2-2	.	CASSYHRLANTGELFF	TGTGCCAGCAGTTACCATAGACTAGCGAACACCGGGGAGCTGTTTTTT
TRBV6-5	.	TRBJ2-7	once	CASSYHDRQEQYF	TGTGCCAGCAGTTACCACGACAGACAGGAACAGTACTTC
TRBV7-2	TRBD2	TRBJ2-5	.	CASSLELAGGRETQYF	TGTGCCAGCAGCTTAGAGCTAGCGGGAGGGCGGGAGACCCAGTACTTC
TRBV5-6	TRBD2	TRBJ2-2	.	CASSPGLAGGTTGELFF	TGTGCCAGCAGCCCGGGACTAGCGGGAGGAACCACCGGGGAGCTGTTTTTT
TRBV30	TRBD1	TRBJ2-7	.	CAWDRVGSYEQYF	TGTGCCTGGGACAGGGTCGGTTCCTACGAGCAGTACTTC
TRBV6-5	.	TRBJ1-1	.	CASSLTHLNTEAFF	TGTGCCAGCAGTCTCACACACCTGAACACTGAAGCTTTCTTT
TRBV2	.	TRBJ1-1	.	CASKQEASGRNPEAFF	TGTGCCAGCAAGCAAGAGGCGTCAGGGAGGAATCCTGAAGCTTTCTTT
TRBV6-5	.	TRBJ2-5	.	CASREQVQETQYF	TGTGCCAGCAGGGAACAGGTACAGGAGACCCAGTACTTC
TRBV5-6	TRBD2	TRBJ2-7	.	CASSRPGGEQYF	TGTGCCAGCAGCCGACCGGGGGGGGAGCAGTACTTC
TRBV6-1	.	TRBJ2-7	.	CASSDSSHEQYF	TGTGCCAGCAGCGACTCTTCCCACGAGCAGTACTTC
TRBV7-9	.	TRBJ1-1	once	CSSSSSRYEAFF	TGTTCCAGCAGCTCGTCGAGATATGAAGCTTTCTTT
TRBV30	TRBD2	TRBJ2-3	.	CAGGLAGTTDTQYF	TGTGCCGGGGGACTAGCGGGGACCACAGATACGCAGTATTTT
TRBV12-5	TRBD2	TRBJ2-1	.	CASGLSLAPGGDNEQFF	TGTGCTAGTGGTTTGTCACTAGCGCCCGGGGGGGACAATGAGCAGTTCTTC
TRBV9	.	TRBJ2-7	once	CASSVMLASEQYF	TGTGCCAGCAGCGTAATGCTGGCCTCCGAGCAGTACTTC
TRBV7-8	TRBD1	TRBJ2-1	.	CASSSQGARSGEQFF	TGTGCCAGCAGTTCACAGGGGGCGAGAAGTGGGGAGCAGTTCTTC
TRBV2	.	TRBJ1-2	.	CASRGTENYGYTF	TGTGCCAGCAGAGGGACTGAGAACTATGGCTACACCTTC
TRBV5-1	.	TRBJ2-7	.	CASSVRDFSYEQYF	TGCGCCAGCAGCGTAAGGGACTTCTCCTACGAGCAGTACTTC
TRBV27	.	TRBJ2-1	.	CASSFSRSSYNEQFF	TGTGCCAGCAGTTTTAGCAGAAGCTCCTACAATGAGCAGTTCTTC
TRBV27	TRBD1	TRBJ1-4	.	CASSPKYRGIANEKLFF	TGTGCCAGCAGTCCCAAATACAGGGGGATTGCTAATGAAAAACTGTTTTTT
TRBV7-7	.	TRBJ2-5	.	CASSQGETQYF	TGTGCCAGCAGCCAGGGAGAGACCCAGTACTTC
TRBV5-1	TRBD2	TRBJ2-3	.	CASSFRGGTDTQYF	TGCGCCAGCAGCTTTAGGGGAGGGACAGATACGCAGTATTTT
TRBV6-5	TRBD2	TRBJ2-1	.	CASGTYEQFF	TGTGCTAGCGGGACATATGAGCAGTTCTTC
TRBV4-1	TRBD1	TRBJ2-7	once	CASRTGTGGYEQYF	TGCGCCAGCCGGACCGGGACAGGGGGTTACGAGCAGTACTTC
TRBV19	.	TRBJ1-1	.	CASSMRGGTEAFF	TGTGCCAGTAGTATGAGGGGAGGCACTGAAGCTTTCTTT
TRBV30	.	TRBJ2-2	.	CAWSVLPRASGELFF	TGTGCCTGGAGTGTACTCCCCAGGGCAAGCGGGGAGCTGTTTTTT
TRBV6-1	.	TRBJ2-7	.	CASSEASRNHEQYF	TGTGCCAGCAGTGAAGCGTCCAGGAACCACGAGCAGTACTTC
TRBV7-6	.	TRBJ2-1	few	CASSLGDTYNEQFF	TGTGCCAGCAGCTTGGGAGACACGTACAATGAGCAGTTCTTC
TRBV5-6	TRBD1	TRBJ1-1	.	CASSPDRRGDYTEAFF	TGTGCCAGCAGCCCGGACCGCAGGGGGGATTACACTGAAGCTTTCTTT
TRBV5-4	.	TRBJ2-1	.	CASSTSPGNEQFF	TGTGCCAGCAGCACATCTCCGGGGAATGAGCAGTTCTTC
TRBV5-6	.	TRBJ2-7	once	CASSLGQGLTYEQYF	TGTGCCAGCAGCTTGGGCCAGGGGTTGACCTACGAGCAGTACTTC
TRBV29-1	.	TRBJ2-7	.	CSVELGTSYEQYF	TGCAGCGTTGAGTTAGGGACATCCTACGAGCAGTACTTC
TRBV29-1	.	TRBJ2-3	.	CSVVFVSGTDTQYF	TGCAGCGTTGTTTTCGTGTCCGGCACAGATACGCAGTATTTT
TRBV20-1	.	TRBJ1-1	.	CSASQGFEAFF	TGCAGTGCCTCCCAGGGATTTGAAGCTTTCTTT